These 23 T cell receptor beta chains came from one sample sequenced in a study of CD8 T cells in Susac syndrome. RNA amounts of 0.5 to 1 ug underwent reverse transcription with random hexamers. TCRdb fed the immunoSEQ multiplex PCR reads into MiXCR, producing one record per CDR3 protein. The sample includes under 80,000 distinct CDR3 sequences, about 95% of them seen just once. The sample taken for sequencing was CD8+ T cells from PBMCs. The receptors were sampled from a human donor with multiple sclerosis.

The chain combines TRBV7-2 with TRBJ2-3, with 9 positions matching TRBD2. With 0 bases clipped from V and 5 bases from J, the junction kept 9 bases outside the gene matches. The CDR3 loop spans 17 amino acids. Germline V gene lookup returns CDR1 SGHTA and CDR2 FQGNSA. CDR3: CASSLALSGSPGDTQYF. DNA of the CDR3: TGTGCCAGCAGCTTAGCGCTTAGCGGGAGTCCCGGAGATACGCAGTATTTT.

The gene calls are TRBV7-3 and TRBJ1-1; 10 nucleotides line up with TRBD1. Germline V gives CDR1 SGHTA, CDR2 FQGTGA. Unmatched junction bases numbered 12, after V lost 5 bases and J lost 3 bases. The length of the CDR3 is 17 residues. CDR3 sequence: CASSLRGDRGRDTEAFF. CDR3 coding DNA: TGTGCCAGCAGCCTCAGGGGTGACAGGGGGCGAGACACTGAAGCTTTCTTT.

The V gene is TRBV6-1, the J gene TRBJ2-1, with a possible D match to TRBD2 (7 bases). Germline CDR1 is MNHNS and CDR2 is SASEGT. The CDR3 covers 18 residues. Trimming took 11 bases from V and 9 from J, leaving 35 bases between them. CDR3 region: CAHPQGGSDRGPRGEQFF. The CDR3 DNA is TGTGCCCACCCTCAGGGCGGGAGCGACCGAGGGCCCAGGGGTGAGCAGTTCTTC.

J is TRBJ2-2 and V is TRBV28; TRBD1 matches at 7 bases. The trim removed 6 bases at V and 4 bases at J, leaving 8 bases unmatched. The CDR3 has 15 residues. The germline V gene encodes CDR1 MDHEN and CDR2 SYDVKM. CDR3 in DNA: TGTGCCAGCAGCCGACCCGGGACAGTCACCGGGGAGCTGTTTTTT. It yields the protein CASSRPGTVTGELFF.

The chain joins TRBV6-6 to TRBJ2-1, with 9 bases aligning to TRBD2. Germline V gives CDR1 MNHNY, CDR2 SVGAGI (reference sequence). There are 16 residues in the CDR3. The J segment lost 3 bases and the V segment lost 4 bases, leaving 7 bases of the junction unmatched. CDR3 sequence (DNA): TGTGCCAGCAGTTCCGGCGGGAGGGTCCTCTACAATGAGCAGTTCTTC. It is translated as CASSSGGRVLYNEQFF.

The rearrangement links TRBV4-2 to TRBJ2-2; no firm D call. This CDR3 spans 11 amino acids. V lost 4 bases, J lost 6 bases, and 3 bases lay in between. Germline CDR1 LGHNA, CDR2 YNFKEQ. CDR3 amino acids: CASSRAGELFF. The CDR3 coding sequence is TGTGCCAGCAGCCGCGCCGGGGAGCTGTTTTTT.

This chain joins TRBV7-8 and TRBJ2-7; D unresolved. The CDR3 is 13 amino acids. V lost 0 bases and J 3 bases, leaving 6 bases between the germline ends. Germline V gene sequence: CDR1 SGHVS, CDR2 FQNEAQ. CDR3 region: CASSLARLYEQYF. In nucleotides, the CDR3 is TGTGCCAGCAGCTTAGCACGGCTCTACGAGCAGTACTTC.

The chain's CDR3 is CASSVGDYGYTF. The CDR3 coding sequence is TGTGCCAGCAGCGTGGGGGACTATGGCTACACCTTC. The V gene is TRBV9, the J gene TRBJ1-2, with D possibly matching TRBD1 (5 bases). In germline, CDR1 is SGDLS, CDR2 YYNGEE. The CDR3 contains 12 residues. Trimming left V 2 bases short and J 3 bases short, with 5 bases between.

The chain recombines TRBV19 with TRBJ1-5; no clear D. The V gene lost 4 bases and the J gene lost 3 bases, with 10 bases spanning the gap. CDR3 length equals 14 residues. From germline, CDR1 is LNHDA and CDR2 SQIVND (reference sequence). In nucleotides, the CDR3 is TGTGCCAGTAGTAAAGAGGACCTCAATCAGCCCCAGCATTTT. The encoded protein is CASSKEDLNQPQHF. The entire variable domain, with the rest obtained from reference TRBV19 and TRBJ1-5, is as follows: DGGITQSPKYLFRKEGQNVTLSCEQNLNHDAMYWYRQDPGQGLRLIYYSQIVNDFQKGDIAEGYSVSREKKESFPLTVTSAQKNPTAFYLCASSKEDLNQPQHFGDGTRLSIL.

The chain carries TRBV25-1 and TRBJ2-4; the D gene is possibly TRBD2 (8 bases). Germline-derived CDR1 and CDR2 are MGHDK and SYGVNS. The CDR3 length is 19 residues. V was pared by 2 bases and J by 0 bases, with 20 bases between. In DNA form, the CDR3 reads TGTGCCAGCAGTGAAGTCCGGGAGGGGGCAGCGCGAGCCAAAAACATTCAGTACTTC. Translated: CASSEVREGAARAKNIQYF.

V gene TRBV12-3 or TRBV12-4 combines with J gene TRBJ1-3; D call uncertain. The CDR3 extends over 14 amino acids. V was pared by 6 bases and J by 2 bases, with 11 bases between. This CDR3 is CASSPGGAGNTIYF. The CDR3 nucleotides are TGTGCCAGCAGCCCAGGCGGGGCTGGAAACACCATATATTTT.

The chain couples TRBV5-4 to TRBJ2-3; D unclear. The CDR3 loop spans 15 amino acids. V lost 2 bases, J lost 6 bases, and 16 bases lay in between. Germline V gene data show CDR1 as SGHNT and CDR2 as YYREEE (reference sequence). CDR3 nucleotides: TGTGCCAGCAGCTTCGGTACGCCCTCGAGGGATACGCAGTATTTT. The encoded protein is CASSFGTPSRDTQYF.

This sequence joins TRBV6-1 and TRBJ2-5; 11 positions match TRBD2. V lost 1 base to trimming and J lost 2 bases; unmatched junction nucleotides: 9. The CDR3 is made up of 18 amino acids. Germline CDR1 is MNHNS and CDR2 is SASEGT. The CDR3 bases are TGTGCCAGCAGTGAAGATAGGGGACTAGCGGAGCGACAAGAGACCCAGTACTTC. This codes for CASSEDRGLAERQETQYF.

The rearrangement uses TRBV5-8 and TRBJ2-7; no firm D call. Germline CDR1 and CDR2: SGHTS and YDEGEE. Trimming pared 0 bases from V and 11 bases from J, leaving 15 bases between. The CDR3 has 13 amino acids. The CDR3 region is CASSLAVGRSEYF. The DNA for the CDR3 is TGTGCCAGCAGCTTGGCCGTTGGAAGGTCGGAGTACTTC.

The count of this clonotype is one. This chain's CDR3 is CASSQQSGGMSSYNEQFF. CDR3 bases: TGCGCCAGCAGCCAACAAAGCGGGGGGATGAGCTCCTACAATGAGCAGTTCTTC. The V and J genes are TRBV4-3 and TRBJ2-1; 9 nucleotides align to TRBD2. Looked up from germline, CDR1 is LGHNA and CDR2 is YSLEER. V lost 2 bases to trimming and J lost 0 bases; unmatched junction nucleotides: 8. This CDR3 has 18 residues.

This chain uses TRBV3-1 with TRBJ2-3; the D gene is possibly TRBD1 (5 bases). CDR1 is LGHDT, CDR2 YNNKEL, per germline (reference sequence). The CDR3 is 17 residues long. V was trimmed by 1 base and J by 1 base, leaving 15 bases between them. The CDR3 DNA reads TGTGCCAGCAGCCAAGTTGGGCTCCAAGGGGGCACAGATACGCAGTATTTT. Its translation is CASSQVGLQGGTDTQYF.

The chain recombines TRBV25-1 with TRBJ2-6; 11 nucleotides align to TRBD2. CDR3 length equals 18 residues. Trimming removed 4 bases from V and 2 bases from J; junction bases left unmatched: 7. Germline CDR1 is MGHDK and CDR2 is SYGVNS. In nucleotides, the CDR3 is TGTGCCAGCAGTGGACGACTAGCGGGGAAAGCTGGGGCCAACGTCCTGACTTTC. Its protein product is CASSGRLAGKAGANVLTF. Based on the CDR3 plus reference TRBV25-1 and TRBJ2-6, the full variable domain is EADIYQTPRYLVIGTGKKITLECSQTMGHDKMYWYQQDPGMELHLIHYSYGVNSTEKGDLSSESTVSRIRTEHFPLTLESARPSHTSQYLCASSGRLAGKAGANVLTFGAGSRLTVL.

The chain couples TRBV13 to TRBJ2-3, with 7 nucleotides matching TRBD1. Trimming removed 5 bases from V and 7 bases from J; junction bases left unmatched: 12. The CDR3 spans 15 residues. Germline lookup yields CDR1 PRHDT and CDR2 FYEKMQ (reference sequence). Written as DNA, the CDR3 is TGTGCCAGCAGCACGAGACAGGGTGGCACGAATACGCAGTATTTT. Residues: CASSTRQGGTNTQYF.

This clonotype occurred once. The chain recombines TRBV5-6 with TRBJ2-4, with D uncertain. The CDR3 length is 15 residues. Trimming cost V 0 bases and J 0 bases, with 7 bases left between them. Germline V gene sequence: CDR1 SGHDT, CDR2 YYEEEE. The CDR3 here is CASSLGVLAKNIQYF. The CDR3 DNA sequence: TGTGCCAGCAGCTTGGGAGTCCTAGCCAAAAACATTCAGTACTTC. Supplemented by reference TRBV5-6 and TRBJ2-4, the full variable domain reads DAGVTQSPTHLIKTRGQQVTLRCSPKSGHDTVSWYQQALGQGPQFIFQYYEEEERQRGNFPDRFSGHQFPNYSSELNVNALLLGDSALYLCASSLGVLAKNIQYFGAGTRLSVL.

This rearrangement joins TRBV14 to TRBJ1-1, with TRBD1 as a possible D gene (6 bases). V was trimmed by 2 bases and J by 0 bases, leaving 13 bases between them. This CDR3 has 16 residues. Germline CDR1 reads SGHDN; CDR2 reads FVKESK. The DNA for the CDR3 is TGTGCCAGCAGCCAACGACAGGCGATCTTGAACACTGAAGCTTTCTTT. Translating gives CASSQRQAILNTEAFF.

The chain has TRBV5-4 and TRBJ2-2; TRBD2 agrees at 8 bases. CDR1 SGHNT and CDR2 YYREEE come from the germline V gene (reference sequence). The CDR3 runs to 17 residues. Trimming cost V 0 bases and J 1 base; bases outside gene matches: 5. DNA of the CDR3: TGTGCCAGCAGCTTGGCGGGAGGGCCGTGGAACACCGGGGAGCTGTTTTTT. Its protein is CASSLAGGPWNTGELFF.

The rearrangement joins TRBV6-5 to TRBJ2-2; D is perhaps TRBD1 (5 bases). Trimming stripped 0 bases from V and 1 base from J, with 12 bases between. The CDR3 contains 17 residues. CDR1 MNHEY and CDR2 SVGAGI come from the germline V gene. This CDR3 is CASSYSAGLGNTGELFF. The CDR3 coding sequence is TGTGCCAGCAGTTACTCCGCAGGGCTAGGGAACACCGGGGAGCTGTTTTTT.

The gene calls are TRBV7-9 and TRBJ1-5; TRBD1 agrees at 8 bases. V dropped 5 bases and J dropped 3; count of bases not matched to a gene: 3. Germline V CDR1 and CDR2: SEHNR, FQNEAQ (reference sequence). The length of the CDR3 is 14 residues. This CDR3 is CASSRTGTNQPQHF. For the CDR3, the DNA is TGTGCCAGCAGCCGGACAGGGACCAATCAGCCCCAGCATTTT.